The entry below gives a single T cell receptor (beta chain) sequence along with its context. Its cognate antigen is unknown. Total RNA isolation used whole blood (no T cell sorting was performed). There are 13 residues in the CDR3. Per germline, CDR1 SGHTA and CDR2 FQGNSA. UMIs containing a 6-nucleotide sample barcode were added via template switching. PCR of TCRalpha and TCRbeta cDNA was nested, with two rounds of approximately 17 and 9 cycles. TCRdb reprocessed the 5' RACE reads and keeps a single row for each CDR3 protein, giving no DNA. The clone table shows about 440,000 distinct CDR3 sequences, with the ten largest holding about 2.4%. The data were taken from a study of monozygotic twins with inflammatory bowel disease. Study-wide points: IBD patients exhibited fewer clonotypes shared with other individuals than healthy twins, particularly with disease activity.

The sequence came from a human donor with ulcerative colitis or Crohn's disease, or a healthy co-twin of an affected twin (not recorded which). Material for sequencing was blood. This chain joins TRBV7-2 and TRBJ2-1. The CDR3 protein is CASSSSFGNEQFF.